Listed below are T cell receptor beta chains from one sample, sequenced in a study of T cell repertoires in cytomegalovirus infection. TCRdb re-called the reads through MiXCR, storing one row per CDR3 protein. The profile shows about 180,000 distinct CDR3 sequences, about 15% of them singletons. The sequenced material came from CD8+ T cells from PBMCs. These receptors originate from a human donor in good health (CMV status not recorded). Some clones in this sample may be carry-over from other donors' samples. The CDR3 runs from the conserved cysteine through the conserved F or W. Each record gives: J gene, clone size, V gene, D gene, CDR3 DNA, CDR3 protein. A D gene is named only where the DNA matches it firmly. The size entry is marked missing in some rows and otherwise reads once, few, many or a size class.

>TRBJ2-1|few|TRBV20-1|.
TGCAGTGCTAGGGAGGGTACCTACAATGAGCAGTTCTTC
CSAREGTYNEQFF
>TRBJ2-2|.|TRBV20-1|TRBD2
TGCAGTGGTAAAGCGGGGGCCTCGACCGGGGAGCTGTTTTTT
CSGKAGASTGELFF
>TRBJ2-1|once|TRBV20-1|.
TGCAGTGCTCAGAGAGGAGACAGGCCCACCGCCAATGAGCAGTTCTTC
CSAQRGDRPTANEQFF
>TRBJ2-2|few|TRBV7-2|TRBD2
TGTGCCAGCAGCCCACCTCCGACCGGGGGGGTCACCGGGGAGCTGTTTTTT
CASSPPPTGGVTGELFF
>TRBJ2-3|.|TRBV10-3|.
TGTGCCATCAGTGATCGAGGAGATACGCAGTATTTT
CAISDRGDTQYF
>TRBJ2-1|few|TRBV28|.
TGTGCCAGCAGACCTACCATAGTAGCGGAGAATTACAATGAGCAGTTCTTC
CASRPTIVAENYNEQFF
>TRBJ2-5|.|TRBV6-2/TRBV6-3|.
TGTGCCAGCAGCCTACATGGTGGGTTACAAGAGACCCAGTACTTC
CASSLHGGLQETQYF
>TRBJ2-5|few|TRBV12-3/TRBV12-4|.
TGTGCCAGCAGTTTAGGGGGGAGGCAGGAGACCCAGTACTTC
CASSLGGRQETQYF
>TRBJ2-3|.|TRBV7-6|.
TGTGCCAGCAGCTCCACAGGATTCACAGATACGCAGTATTTT
CASSSTGFTDTQYF
>TRBJ1-5|.|TRBV7-6|.
TGTGCCAGCAGCCAAATGGGCCCCGGAAGCAATCAGCCCCAGCATTTT
CASSQMGPGSNQPQHF
>TRBJ2-7|.|TRBV7-9|TRBD1
TGTGCCAGCAGCCCCTCGGACAGGGGGCCCTACGAGCAGTACTTC
CASSPSDRGPYEQYF
>TRBJ2-1|.|TRBV12-3/TRBV12-4|TRBD1
TGTGCCAGCAGTTGGGACAGGTACAATGAGCAGTTCTTC
CASSWDRYNEQFF
>TRBJ2-5|.|TRBV7-8|TRBD1
TGTGCCAGCAGCATCCCGGGACAGGGGCCGCAAGAGACCCAGTACTTC
CASSIPGQGPQETQYF
>TRBJ1-4|.|TRBV5-5|.
TGTGCCAGCAGCTTGGGGACCCGGCTGTTTTTT
CASSLGTRLFF
>TRBJ2-1|many|TRBV11-1|.
TGTGCCAGCAGCCCCACAGGGACCCTGTACAATGAGCAGTTCTTC
CASSPTGTLYNEQFF
>TRBJ1-2|many|TRBV7-9|.
TGTGCCAGCAGCTTAGACTCGAATGCTTACACCTTC
CASSLDSNAYTF
>TRBJ2-7|few|TRBV28|.
TGTGCCAGCAGTCCCATTGGGGGTCCCGAGCAGTACTTC
CASSPIGGPEQYF
>TRBJ2-7|.|TRBV10-2|TRBD1
TGCGCCAGCAGTGAGAGGACAGGGGGCCGCCACGAGCAGTACTTC
CASSERTGGRHEQYF
>TRBJ2-7|.|TRBV12-3/TRBV12-4|TRBD1
TGTGCCAGCAGTTTACTACTCGGGACAGGGAGCGAGCAGTACTTC
CASSLLLGTGSEQYF
>TRBJ1-5|.|TRBV7-8|.
TGTGCCAGCAGCTTAGCGGGGAGAACGTACTATAATCAGCCCCAGCATTTT
CASSLAGRTYYNQPQHF
>TRBJ2-5|.|TRBV7-2|TRBD2
TGTGCCAGCAGCGGCGGGGGGGCCGGGGAGACCCAGTACTTC
CASSGGGAGETQYF
>TRBJ1-5|few|TRBV20-1|TRBD1
TGCAGTGCTTCACCCCTGGACAGGCCGGGTCAGCCCCAGCATTTT
CSASPLDRPGQPQHF
>TRBJ2-2|.|TRBV9|.
TGTGCCAGCAGCTCGACAGGATATTCCAGGGAGCTGTTTTTT
CASSSTGYSRELFF
>TRBJ2-3|.|TRBV20-1|TRBD1
TGCAGTGCTAGAGATCCAGCAGGGGGTAGGATAGATACGCAGTATTTT
CSARDPAGGRIDTQYF
>TRBJ2-5|.|TRBV12-3/TRBV12-4|TRBD1
TGTGCCAGCGGGGACAGGGGGATAGCGGAGACCCAGTACTTC
CASGDRGIAETQYF
>TRBJ2-2|.|TRBV7-9|.
TGTGCCAGCAGCTTCCCAAAACTAAGCCCGGAGCCAAGGGAAACCGGGGAGCTGTTTTTT
CASSFPKLSPEPRETGELFF
>TRBJ2-5|.|TRBV20-1|.
TGCAGTGCTTGCCAAACCCCAGGAGCTTTAGAGACCCAGTACTTC
CSACQTPGALETQYF
>TRBJ2-1|.|TRBV7-8|.
TGTGCCAGCAGCTTAGGGAGCGGGCGCCACAATGAGCAGTTCTTC
CASSLGSGRHNEQFF
>TRBJ2-2|.|TRBV5-3|.
TGTGCCAGCAGCCCGCTTGAATCCGGGGAGCTGTTTTTT
CASSPLESGELFF
>TRBJ2-1|few|TRBV7-9|.
TGTGCCAGCAGCTCTTTCCTTGACCACAATGAGCAGTTCTTC
CASSSFLDHNEQFF
>TRBJ2-6|.|TRBV12-3/TRBV12-4|TRBD1
TGTGCCAGCAGTTTAGGGCCCGGGACAGGGGGCTCTGGGGCCAACGTCCTGACTTTC
CASSLGPGTGGSGANVLTF
>TRBJ2-5|few|TRBV7-9|.
TGTGCCAGCAGCTTTGGTAGGGTGGAGGAGACCCAGTACTTC
CASSFGRVEETQYF
>TRBJ1-5|few|TRBV7-9|.
TGTGCCAGCAGCTTAGGGACAGCGGATGCTAGTTTT
CASSLGTADASF
>TRBJ2-7|few|TRBV20-1|.
TGCAGTGCAAGGACGAGGCTGAGCTCCTACGAGCAGTACTTC
CSARTRLSSYEQYF
>TRBJ2-1|few|TRBV7-2|.
TGTGCCAGCAGCTCCGGCCTTAGGGATGAGCAGTTCTTC
CASSSGLRDEQFF
>TRBJ2-7|.|TRBV6-5|TRBD1
TGTGCCAGCAGTTATCCCTCCTCCGGGACAGGTCTGGTTGAGCAGTACTTC
CASSYPSSGTGLVEQYF
>TRBJ1-4|.|TRBV6-4|.
TGTGCCAGCAGTTACTCAGGGAAACTGTTTTTT
CASSYSGKLFF
>TRBJ1-5|many|TRBV4-1|TRBD1
TGCGCCAGCAGCCAAGAAAGGACAGGGGGCAATCAGCCCCAGCATTTT
CASSQERTGGNQPQHF
>TRBJ1-5|.|TRBV20-1|TRBD1
TGCAGTGCCACCGGGACAGTGAGGGGTTATGGCAATCAGCCCCAGCATTTT
CSATGTVRGYGNQPQHF
>TRBJ2-1|.|TRBV5-1|.
TGCGCCACCGTAATTTCAGGGAAGCAGTTCTTC
CATVISGKQFF
>TRBJ2-1|.|TRBV18|.
TGTGCCAGCTCACCTACAGGGATAGGGGACAATGAGCAGTTCTTC
CASSPTGIGDNEQFF
>TRBJ2-7|.|TRBV6-2/TRBV6-3|.
TGTGCCAGCACCACACTCCCTTGGACAGCGAGCTCCTACGAGCAGTACTTC
CASTTLPWTASSYEQYF